This TCR beta chain was identified during a study of cytomegalovirus exposure and HLA in healthy donors. Background on the study: A prior study identified some 100 million unique TCR beta sequences from some 180 million T cells. Broader study findings: Common viral pathogens (according to a later analysis) appeared linked to several of the most significant clusters. Analyses of presence and absence presupposed an approximately uniform sequencing depth across donors. Segments of the TCR beta V type were, in most cases, productive about 87% or about 30% of the time in an earlier analysis.

V dropped 2 bases and J dropped 6; count of bases not matched to a gene: 9. This CDR3 has 15 amino acids. Germline assignment: CDR1 SGHRS and CDR2 YFSETQ. Of note for this clone: What it binds is unknown.

Researchers ran the PCR with 60 Vbeta and 13 Jbeta primers. Clones were read by immunoSEQ multiplex PCR, and TCRdb kept only the in-frame ones, dropping some. Among 190,000 or so clones, 75% to 90% were seen once, and the ten largest hold 5.5% to 7%. The specimen sequenced was PBMCs. This chain links TRBV5-1 with TRBJ2-7; 9 positions match TRBD1. The sequence came from a woman aged 45-65 years in good health and CMV-seropositive. The CDR3 region is CASSLQGASPFEQYF. CDR3 DNA: TGCGCCAGCAGCTTACAGGGGGCGTCTCCCTTCGAGCAGTACTTC.